This TCR beta chain was captured in a study of blood T cell repertoires in COVID-19. Study overall: The study drew acute and convalescent COVID-19 samples from the United States, Italy and Spain.

The trim removed 2 bases at V and 4 bases at J, leaving 6 bases unmatched. This CDR3 is built from 15 residues. The V gene's germline CDR1 is KGHDR and CDR2 SFDVKD. Participants, roughly 18 to 89 years old, spanned more than 20 US areas. TCRdb's copy holds only in-frame clones and misses some; the assay was immunoSEQ multiplex PCR. The repertoire includes some 240,000 clones, approximately 86% of them detected once, and about 3.3% sits in the top ten. The sequenced material came from PBMCs or T cells enriched from blood (not recorded which). The J gene is TRBJ1-2, the V gene TRBV24-1; 7 nucleotides agree with TRBD1. This receptor was taken from a woman aged 40 to 50 with acute COVID-19. CDR3 protein: CATSDSRDRVYGYTF. DNA of the CDR3: TGTGCCACCAGTGATTCCCGGGACAGAGTCTATGGCTACACCTTC.